The present TCR beta chain was sequenced within a study of blood T cell repertoires in COVID-19. For the study at large: Whether acute or convalescent, the COVID-19 samples came from the United States, Italy and Spain. The analysed material was cDNA or gDNA that came from T cells, B-cell-depleted T cells, or PBMCs.

As handled by the study authors: For nucleated cells, counts were estimated from reference gene primer amplification. Measured with immunoSEQ multiplex PCR; TCRdb has only the in-frame clones, and not every one. D and trimming were read from the DNA, whereas the V and J calls and clone size are those reported in that table. The data contain roughly 40,000 clones, around 94% of them singletons. V gave up 1 base and J gave up 7 bases; unmatched junction bases: 5. The germline CDR1 and CDR2 sequences are LGHNA and YNFKEQ. CDR3 length: 15 amino acids. In Seattle, patients joined the study during active infection and were tracked longitudinally.

This chain uses TRBV4-2 with TRBJ1-4, with 8 bases identical to TRBD1. The TCR comes from a man between 50 and 59 years old with COVID-19, enrolled during active disease. The sequenced sample was peripheral blood. The CDR3 DNA is TGTGCCAGCAGCCAAGGGATGGGACAGGCTGAAAAACTGTTTTTT. Encoded protein: CASSQGMGQAEKLFF.